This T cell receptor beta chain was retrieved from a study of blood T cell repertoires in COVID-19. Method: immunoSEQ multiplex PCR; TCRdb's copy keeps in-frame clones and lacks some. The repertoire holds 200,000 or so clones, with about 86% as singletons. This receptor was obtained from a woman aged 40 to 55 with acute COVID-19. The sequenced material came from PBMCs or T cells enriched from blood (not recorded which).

The CDR3 DNA sequence: TGTGCCAGCAGCTCTAGTGTGGGAGGGGATACGCAGTATTTT. It encodes CASSSSVGGDTQYF. The rearrangement joins TRBV13 to TRBJ2-3, with 7 bases lining up with TRBD2. The CDR3 contains 14 residues. Trimming took 4 bases from V and 6 from J; bases not matched to a gene: 7. Germline CDR1 and CDR2: PRHDT and FYEKMQ (reference sequence).